This TCR beta chain was sequenced during a study of shared clonotypes between healthy human individuals. Findings and caveats of the study: The four-donor shared clonotypes exceeded non-shared clonotypes in generation probability, with non-shared ones scoring lower.

Genomic DNA per cell subset filled all wells of several immunoSEQ plates. The protocol was immunoSEQ multiplex PCR, while the TCRdb copy is restricted to in-frame clones and leaves out a portion. The table has millions of clones, approximately 95% seen once; the top ten hold 0.3% to 0.4%. In regard to this clone: Its antigen is unknown.

The donor population consisted of healthy HIV-negative adults with no recent acute infections or vaccinations. The ends lost 5 bases at V and 0 bases at J; junction bases unmatched: 13. Looked up from germline, CDR1 is MNHEY and CDR2 is SMNVEV (reference sequence). The CDR3 totals 19 residues. This clonotype was sampled from a man in his late teens or twenties in good health. Some clones in this sample may be carry-over from other donors' samples. V is TRBV27 and J is TRBJ2-6; 7 nucleotides match TRBD1. Sequencing was done on a sample of naive CD4+ T cells from PBMCs. The subset was: CD45RA+ positively selected. This CDR3 is CASSPRTGTVISGANVLTF. CDR3 nucleotide sequence: TGTGCCAGCAGTCCGCGGACCGGGACAGTTATCTCTGGGGCCAACGTCCTGACTTTC.